These T cell receptor beta chains were read from a single sample in a study of blood T cell repertoires in COVID-19. TCRdb keeps only in-frame clones here, not all; method: immunoSEQ multiplex PCR. The sample includes over 150,000 clones, approximately 80% of them seen just once. Material: peripheral blood. All receptors derive from an older woman with acute or convalescent COVID-19. Both conserved end residues are part of each CDR3. The D gene is left open where the match is weak. Only some rows state a clone size, as once, few, many or a class for expanded clones.

D gene | clone size | J gene | V gene | CDR3 protein | CDR3 DNA
- | - | TRBJ1-6 | TRBV28 | CASSSGRAGFNSPLHF | TGTGCCAGCAGTTCCGGCAGGGCCGGTTTTAATTCACCCCTCCACTTT
TRBD1 | - | TRBJ1-1 | TRBV18 | CASSIGQGENTEAFF | TGTGCCAGCTCCATCGGGCAGGGGGAGAACACTGAAGCTTTCTTT
- | - | TRBJ2-7 | TRBV4-1 | CASSQIAGTGEQYF | TGCGCCAGCAGCCAAATCGCGGGGACGGGGGAGCAGTACTTC
- | - | TRBJ1-1 | TRBV19 | CASSSFQGDTEAFF | TGTGCCAGTAGCTCTTTTCAAGGAGACACTGAAGCTTTCTTT
- | - | TRBJ1-6 | TRBV3-1/TRBV3-2 | CASSQVSTPLHF | TGTGCCAGCAGCCAAGTTTCCACACCCCTCCACTTT
- | - | TRBJ1-2 | TRBV5-1 | CASSLKGSDSSNYGYTF | TGCGCCAGCAGCTTGAAAGGATCGGACAGTTCTAACTATGGCTACACCTTC
TRBD1 | - | TRBJ1-4 | TRBV6-4 | CASSDSTDREFNEKLFF | TGTGCCAGCAGTGACTCGACAGACAGGGAGTTTAATGAAAAACTGTTTTTT
- | - | TRBJ1-5 | TRBV30 | CAWSSGGNQPQHF | TGTGCCTGGAGTAGCGGAGGAAATCAGCCCCAGCATTTT
- | - | TRBJ1-2 | TRBV7-9 | CASSPKDGTPTNYGYTF | TGTGCCAGCAGCCCCAAAGACGGGACACCGACTAACTATGGCTACACCTTC
- | - | TRBJ2-6 | TRBV6-1 | CASSEGGSGANVLTF | TGTGCCAGCAGTGAAGGCGGTAGCGGGGCCAACGTCCTGACTTTC
- | - | TRBJ1-2 | TRBV18 | CASSQQGNYGYTF | TGTGCCAGCTCACAACAGGGAAACTATGGCTACACCTTC
TRBD1 | - | TRBJ1-4 | TRBV7-9 | CASSPQGVGEKLFF | TGTGCCAGCAGTCCACAGGGGGTAGGGGAAAAACTGTTTTTT
TRBD1 | - | TRBJ1-1 | TRBV10-3 | CAISGGQGTEAFF | TGTGCCATCAGCGGAGGACAGGGCACTGAAGCTTTCTTT
- | - | TRBJ2-2 | TRBV7-7 | CASSLDGGSNTGELFF | TGTGCCAGCAGCTTAGACGGAGGGTCGAACACCGGGGAGCTGTTTTTT
TRBD1 | - | TRBJ1-2 | TRBV4-1 | CASSPQGAVYGYTF | TGCGCCAGCAGCCCCCAGGGGGCGGTCTATGGCTACACCTTC
- | few | TRBJ1-5 | TRBV2 | CASKGRVTSNQPQHF | TGTGCCAGCAAGGGGAGGGTAACGAGCAATCAGCCCCAGCATTTT
- | - | TRBJ2-1 | TRBV21-1 | CASSKASGSNEQFF | TGTGCCAGCAGCAAAGCTAGCGGGAGCAATGAGCAGTTCTTC
- | - | TRBJ1-2 | TRBV4-2 | CASSQPQASSYGYTF | TGTGCCAGCAGCCAACCTCAGGCGTCCTCCTATGGCTACACCTTC
- | - | TRBJ1-1 | TRBV10-2 | CASSDRGLAEAFF | TGCGCCAGCAGTGATCGGGGTCTCGCTGAAGCTTTCTTT
- | - | TRBJ1-5 | TRBV6-1 | CASSEGVGGQPQHF | TGTGCCAGCAGTGAGGGGGTGGGAGGGCAGCCCCAGCATTTT
- | - | TRBJ2-1 | TRBV19 | CASSMAGQGVDNEQFF | TGTGCCAGTAGTATGGCGGGGCAGGGGGTTGACAATGAGCAGTTCTTC
TRBD1 | - | TRBJ1-5 | TRBV11-2 | CASSLSPPGQGDSNQPQHF | TGTGCCAGCAGCTTATCCCCACCGGGACAGGGCGATAGCAATCAGCCCCAGCATTTT
- | - | TRBJ1-2 | TRBV24-1 | CATQEGVNYGYTF | TGTGCCACCCAAGAAGGGGTTAACTATGGCTACACCTTC
- | - | TRBJ1-2 | TRBV5-1 | CASSFQTEKKSYTF | TGCGCCAGCAGCTTTCAGACAGAGAAGAAGAGCTACACCTTC
TRBD1 | - | TRBJ1-4 | TRBV5-8 | CASSKGQGRNEKLFF | TGTGCCAGCAGCAAGGGACAGGGGCGAAATGAAAAACTGTTTTTT
- | - | TRBJ1-4 | TRBV28 | CASNLLGEKLFF | TGTGCCAGCAATCTTCTCGGGGAAAAACTGTTTTTT
TRBD1 | - | TRBJ1-3 | TRBV15 | CATRERDSPSGNTIYF | TGTGCCACCAGGGAGAGGGACAGTCCCTCTGGAAACACCATATATTTT
TRBD1 | - | TRBJ2-7 | TRBV27 | CASSLMATGPNEQYF | TGTGCCAGCAGTTTAATGGCGACAGGGCCCAACGAGCAGTACTTC
TRBD1 | - | TRBJ1-2 | TRBV7-8 | CASSWAARGLDGYTF | TGTGCCAGCAGCTGGGCGGCGAGGGGGCTTGATGGCTACACCTTC
- | - | TRBJ1-5 | TRBV3-1/TRBV3-2 | CASSQYTGSPQPQHF | TGTGCCAGCAGCCAATATACAGGGTCTCCGCAGCCCCAGCATTTT
TRBD1 | - | TRBJ1-6 | TRBV30 | CAWTRDRVNSPLHF | TGTGCCTGGACCCGGGACAGGGTGAATTCACCCCTCCACTTT
- | - | TRBJ1-5 | TRBV19 | CASSIRGLGNQPQHF | TGTGCCAGTAGTATACGAGGGTTGGGCAATCAGCCCCAGCATTTT
TRBD2 | - | TRBJ2-5 | TRBV18 | CASSSTSGTQETQYF | TGTGCCAGCTCATCGACTAGCGGGACCCAAGAGACCCAGTACTTC
- | - | TRBJ1-6 | TRBV25-1 | CASRPVGVYNSPLHF | TGTGCCAGCAGACCTGTCGGGGTCTATAATTCACCCCTCCACTTT
TRBD1 | - | TRBJ2-2 | TRBV5-1 | CASRSGTENTGELFF | TGCGCCAGCCGATCCGGGACAGAGAACACCGGGGAGCTGTTTTTT
TRBD1 | many | TRBJ1-4 | TRBV28 | CASSRGQGREKLFF | TGTGCCAGCAGCCGGGGACAGGGACGCGAAAAACTGTTTTTT
- | - | TRBJ1-5 | TRBV15 | CATSRFPTGFNSNQPQHF | TGTGCCACCAGCAGATTTCCTACAGGGTTTAATAGCAATCAGCCCCAGCATTTT
- | - | TRBJ1-2 | TRBV6-4 | CASSASLQGGGYTF | TGTGCCAGCAGTGCCAGTCTTCAGGGCGGTGGCTACACCTTC
TRBD1 | - | TRBJ1-5 | TRBV19 | CASSGRQGGQPQHF | TGTGCCAGTAGCGGACGACAGGGCGGGCAGCCCCAGCATTTT
- | few | TRBJ2-7 | TRBV27 | CASSLQQGYEQYF | TGTGCCAGCAGTTTACAACAGGGCTACGAGCAGTACTTC
- | - | TRBJ1-2 | TRBV6-5 | CASHELLDGYTF | TGTGCCAGCCATGAACTCTTGGATGGCTACACCTTC
- | once | TRBJ1-6 | TRBV30 | CAWNSRGRAPLHF | TGTGCCTGGAACTCTAGGGGCCGGGCACCCCTCCACTTT
TRBD1 | - | TRBJ1-5 | TRBV19 | CASIPTGRRSNQPQHF | TGTGCCAGTATTCCGACAGGGAGAAGGAGCAATCAGCCCCAGCATTTT